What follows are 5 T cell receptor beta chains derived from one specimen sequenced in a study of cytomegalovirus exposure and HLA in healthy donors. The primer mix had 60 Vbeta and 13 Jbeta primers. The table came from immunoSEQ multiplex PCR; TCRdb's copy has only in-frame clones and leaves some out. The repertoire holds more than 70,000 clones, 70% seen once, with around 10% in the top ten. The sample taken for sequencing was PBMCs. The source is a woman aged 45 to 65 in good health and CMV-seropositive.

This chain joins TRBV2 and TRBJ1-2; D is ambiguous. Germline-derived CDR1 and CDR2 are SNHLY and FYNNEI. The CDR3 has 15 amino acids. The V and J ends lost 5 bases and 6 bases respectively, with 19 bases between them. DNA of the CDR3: TGTGCCAGCAGTCCTTGGGGAAGCGGGGTGGATGGCTACACCTTC. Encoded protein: CASSPWGSGVDGYTF. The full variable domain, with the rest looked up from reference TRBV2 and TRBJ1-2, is EPEVTQTPSHQVTQMGQEVILRCVPISNHLYFYWYRQILGQKVEFLVSFYNNEISEKSEIFDDQFSVERPDGSNFTLKIRSTKLEDSAMYFCASSPWGSGVDGYTFGSGTRLTVV.

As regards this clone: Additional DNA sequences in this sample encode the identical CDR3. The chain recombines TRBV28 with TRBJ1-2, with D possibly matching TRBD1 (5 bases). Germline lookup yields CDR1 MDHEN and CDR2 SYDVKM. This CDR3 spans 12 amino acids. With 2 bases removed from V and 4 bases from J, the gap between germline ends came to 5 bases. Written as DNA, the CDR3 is TGTGCCAGCAGTTTACAGGGCTATGGCTACACCTTC. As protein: CASSLQGYGYTF.

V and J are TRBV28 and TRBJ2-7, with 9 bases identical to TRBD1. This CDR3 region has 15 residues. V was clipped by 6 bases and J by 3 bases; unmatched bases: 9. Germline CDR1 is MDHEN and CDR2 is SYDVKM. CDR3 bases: TGTGCCAGCAGGGCACGCGGACAGGGGAACTACGAGCAGTACTTC. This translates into CASRARGQGNYEQYF.

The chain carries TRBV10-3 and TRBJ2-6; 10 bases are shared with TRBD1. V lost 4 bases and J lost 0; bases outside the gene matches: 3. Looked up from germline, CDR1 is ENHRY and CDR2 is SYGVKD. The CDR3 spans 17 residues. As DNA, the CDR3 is TGTGCCATCAGTGGACAGGGGGCTACCTCTGGGGCCAACGTCCTGACTTTC. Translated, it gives CAISGQGATSGANVLTF.

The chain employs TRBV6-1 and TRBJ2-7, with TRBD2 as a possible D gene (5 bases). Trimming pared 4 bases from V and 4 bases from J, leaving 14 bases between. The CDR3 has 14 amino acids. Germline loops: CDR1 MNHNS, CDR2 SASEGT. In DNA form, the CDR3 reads TGTGCCAGCAGTGTACCGACAAGAGGGTACGAGCAGTACTTC. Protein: CASSVPTRGYEQYF.